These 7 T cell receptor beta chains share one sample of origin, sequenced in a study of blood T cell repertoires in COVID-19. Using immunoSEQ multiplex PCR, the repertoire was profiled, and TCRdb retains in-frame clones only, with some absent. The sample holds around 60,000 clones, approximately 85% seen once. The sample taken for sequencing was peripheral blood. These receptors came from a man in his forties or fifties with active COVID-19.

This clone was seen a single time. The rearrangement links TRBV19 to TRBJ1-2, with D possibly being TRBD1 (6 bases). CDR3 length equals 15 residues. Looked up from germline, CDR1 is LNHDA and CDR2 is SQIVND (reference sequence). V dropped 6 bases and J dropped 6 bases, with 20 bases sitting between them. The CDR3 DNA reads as TGTGCCAGTAGCACCCCCGGTCAGGGGCAGAATGGCTACACCTTC. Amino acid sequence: CASSTPGQGQNGYTF.

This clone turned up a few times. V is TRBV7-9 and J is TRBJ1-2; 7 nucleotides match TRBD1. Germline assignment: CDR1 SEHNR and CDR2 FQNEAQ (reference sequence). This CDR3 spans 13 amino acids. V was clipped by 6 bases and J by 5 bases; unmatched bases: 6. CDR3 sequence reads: CASRRDREYGYTF. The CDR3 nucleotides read TGTGCCAGCAGAAGGGACAGAGAATATGGCTACACCTTC.

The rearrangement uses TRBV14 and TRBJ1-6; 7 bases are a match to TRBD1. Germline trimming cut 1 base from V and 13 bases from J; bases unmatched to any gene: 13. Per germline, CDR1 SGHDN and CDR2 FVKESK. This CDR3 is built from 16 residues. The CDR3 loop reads CASSQVTGTAETPLHF. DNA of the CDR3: TGTGCCAGCAGCCAAGTTACCGGGACAGCCGAAACTCCCCTCCACTTT.

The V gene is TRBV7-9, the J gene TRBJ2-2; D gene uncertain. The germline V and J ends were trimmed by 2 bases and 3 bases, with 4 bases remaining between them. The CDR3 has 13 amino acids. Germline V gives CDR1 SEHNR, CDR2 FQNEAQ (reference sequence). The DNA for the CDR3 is TGTGCCAGCAGCTTACGGGACACCGGGGAGCTGTTTTTT. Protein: CASSLRDTGELFF.

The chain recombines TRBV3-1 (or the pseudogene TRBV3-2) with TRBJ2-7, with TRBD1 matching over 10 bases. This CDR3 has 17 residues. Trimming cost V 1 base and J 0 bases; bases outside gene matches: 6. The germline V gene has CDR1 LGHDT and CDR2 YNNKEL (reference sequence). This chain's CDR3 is CASSQGGTGVHSYEQYF. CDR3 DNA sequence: TGTGCCAGCAGCCAAGGCGGGACAGGGGTTCACTCCTACGAGCAGTACTTC.

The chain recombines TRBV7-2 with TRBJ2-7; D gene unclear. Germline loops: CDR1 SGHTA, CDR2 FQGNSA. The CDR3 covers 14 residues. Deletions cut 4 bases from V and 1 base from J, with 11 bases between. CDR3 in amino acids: CASSSVGGSYEQYF. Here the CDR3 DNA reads TGTGCCAGCAGCTCGGTCGGCGGATCCTACGAGCAGTACTTC.

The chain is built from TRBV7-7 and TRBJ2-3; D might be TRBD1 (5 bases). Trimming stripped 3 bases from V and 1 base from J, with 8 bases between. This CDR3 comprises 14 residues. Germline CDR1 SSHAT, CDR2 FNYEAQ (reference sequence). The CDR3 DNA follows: TGTGCCAGCAGCTTGGGGCAGCGCACAGATACGCAGTATTTT. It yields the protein CASSLGQRTDTQYF.